These T cell receptor beta chains were read from a single sample in a study of T cells in Graves' hyperthyroidism and ophthalmopathy. TCRdb processed the multiplex PCR reads anew with MiXCR; each CDR3 protein has one entry. The table records a few hundred thousand distinct CDR3 sequences, less than 20% of them present only once. The sequencing sample was made of blood. The source is a woman between 18 and 30 years old with Graves' hyperthyroidism. Each CDR3 is given with its conserved first and last residue. A D gene is named only where the DNA matches it firmly. The size entry is marked missing in some rows and otherwise reads once, few, many or a size class.

TGTGCCAGCAGTTTTTCGTTGACGAACACTGAAGCTTTCTTT,CASSFSLTNTEAFF,TRBV12-3/TRBV12-4,many,NA,TRBJ1-1
TGTGCCATCAGGGACCCCAATTCACCCCTCCACTTT,CAIRDPNSPLHF,TRBV10-3,NA,NA,TRBJ1-6
TGTGCCAGCAGCTTAAGTGACTATGGCTACACCTTC,CASSLSDYGYTF,TRBV7-9,many,NA,TRBJ1-2
TGTGCCAGCAGTTACTCGGGACAGGGTTTTTACGAGCAGTACTTC,CASSYSGQGFYEQYF,TRBV6-5,NA,TRBD1,TRBJ2-7
TGTGCCAGCAGGTATTTCCTAGCGGGAGTCTACGAGCAGTACTTC,CASRYFLAGVYEQYF,TRBV7-2,NA,TRBD2,TRBJ2-7
TGTGCCTTTGAAAAGGGACACACAGATACGCAGTATTTT,CAFEKGHTDTQYF,TRBV30,many,NA,TRBJ2-3
TGTGCCAGCAGCACAGAGAGTGAGCAGTTCTTC,CASSTESEQFF,TRBV7-9,NA,NA,TRBJ2-1
TGTGCCAGCAGTGAATGGTCAGGGGAACAAGAGACCCAGTACTTC,CASSEWSGEQETQYF,TRBV6-1,many,NA,TRBJ2-5
TGCGCCAGCAGCTTGGTGGCAGGGGGCACCGGGGAGCTGTTTTTT,CASSLVAGGTGELFF,TRBV5-1,many,TRBD1,TRBJ2-2
TGTGCCAGCAGTTACTCGATCTGGCAGGGTTCGGGGGCCAACGTCCTGACTTTC,CASSYSIWQGSGANVLTF,TRBV6-2/TRBV6-3,few,NA,TRBJ2-6
TGTGCCAGCAGCCCGGGACTAGCGGGAGTAATCTTAGAGACCCAGTACTTC,CASSPGLAGVILETQYF,TRBV11-3,NA,TRBD2,TRBJ2-5
TGTGCCAGCGAGGGACTAGCGGGAGGATCGGGGTACGAGCAGTACTTC,CASEGLAGGSGYEQYF,TRBV28,NA,TRBD2,TRBJ2-7